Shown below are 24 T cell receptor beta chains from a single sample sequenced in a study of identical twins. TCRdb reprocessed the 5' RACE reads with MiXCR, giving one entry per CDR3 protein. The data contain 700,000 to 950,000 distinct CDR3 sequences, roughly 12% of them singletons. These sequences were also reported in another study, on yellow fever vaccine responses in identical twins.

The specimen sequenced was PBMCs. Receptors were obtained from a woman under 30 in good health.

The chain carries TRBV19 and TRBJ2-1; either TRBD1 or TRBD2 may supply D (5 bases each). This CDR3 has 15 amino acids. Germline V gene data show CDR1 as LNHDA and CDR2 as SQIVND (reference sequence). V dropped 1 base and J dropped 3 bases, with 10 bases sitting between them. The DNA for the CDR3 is TGTGCCAGTAGTATAGCCGGGGCAAACTACAATGAGCAGTTCTTC. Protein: CASSIAGANYNEQFF.

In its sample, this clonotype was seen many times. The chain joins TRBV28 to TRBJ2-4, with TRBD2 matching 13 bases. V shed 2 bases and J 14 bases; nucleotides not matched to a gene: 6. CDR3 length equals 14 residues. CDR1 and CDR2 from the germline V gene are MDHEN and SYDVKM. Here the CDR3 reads CASSLPGLAGVKYF. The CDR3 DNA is TGTGCCAGCAGTTTACCAGGACTAGCGGGAGTAAAGTACTTC.

CDR3 nucleotides: TGTGCCAGCAACACAGGGAGCTCTGGGGCCAACGTCCTGACTTTC. It is translated as CASNTGSSGANVLTF. The rearrangement joins TRBV28 to TRBJ2-6; a weak D match, TRBD1 (6 bases). The CDR3 length is 15 residues. V was cut by 7 bases and J by 0 bases, with 10 bases left in between. Germline V gene sequence: CDR1 MDHEN, CDR2 SYDVKM.

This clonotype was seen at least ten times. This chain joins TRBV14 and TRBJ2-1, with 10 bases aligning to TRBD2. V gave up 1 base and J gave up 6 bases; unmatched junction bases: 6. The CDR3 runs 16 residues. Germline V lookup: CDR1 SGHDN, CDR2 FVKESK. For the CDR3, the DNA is TGTGCCAGCAGCCAAGGTACTAGCGGGGCCGTCAATGAGCAGTTCTTC. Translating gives CASSQGTSGAVNEQFF.

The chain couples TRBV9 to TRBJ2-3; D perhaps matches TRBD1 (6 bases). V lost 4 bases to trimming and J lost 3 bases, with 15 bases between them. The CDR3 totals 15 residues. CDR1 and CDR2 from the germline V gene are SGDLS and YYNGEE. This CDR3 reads CASSFQGRGTDTQYF. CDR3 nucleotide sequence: TGTGCCAGCAGCTTTCAGGGGAGAGGAACAGATACGCAGTATTTT.

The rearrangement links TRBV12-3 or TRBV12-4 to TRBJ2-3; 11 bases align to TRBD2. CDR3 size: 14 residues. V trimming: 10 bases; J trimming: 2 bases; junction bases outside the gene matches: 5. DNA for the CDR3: TGTGCCACCGGTAGCGGGAGGGCCACAGATACGCAGTATTTT. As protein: CATGSGRATDTQYF.

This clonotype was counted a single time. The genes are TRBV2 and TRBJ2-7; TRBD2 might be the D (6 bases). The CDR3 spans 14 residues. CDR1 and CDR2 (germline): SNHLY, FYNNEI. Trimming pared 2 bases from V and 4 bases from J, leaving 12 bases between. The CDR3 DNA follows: TGTGCCAGCAGTGAATGGGGGGATCAATACGAGCAGTACGTC. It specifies CASSEWGDQYEQYV.

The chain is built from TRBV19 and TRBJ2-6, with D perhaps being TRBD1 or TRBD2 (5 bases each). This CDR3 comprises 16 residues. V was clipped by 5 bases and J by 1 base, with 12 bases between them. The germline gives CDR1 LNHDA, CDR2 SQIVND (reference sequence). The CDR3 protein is CASSYDRGSGANVLTF. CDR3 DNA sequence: TGTGCCAGTAGTTACGACAGAGGGTCTGGGGCCAACGTCCTGACTTTC.

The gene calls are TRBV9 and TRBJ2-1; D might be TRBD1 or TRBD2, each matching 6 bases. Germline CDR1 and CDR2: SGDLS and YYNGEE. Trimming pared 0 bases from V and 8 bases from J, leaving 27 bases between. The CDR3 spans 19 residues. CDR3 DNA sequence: TGTGCCAGCAGCGTAGCTACGTGGGGTTACGGGGGCCTTAGGGATGAGCAGTTCTTC. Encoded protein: CASSVATWGYGGLRDEQFF. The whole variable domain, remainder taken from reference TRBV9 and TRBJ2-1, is DSGVTQTPKHLITATGQRVTLRCSPRSGDLSVYWYQQSLDQGLQFLIQYYNGEERAKGNILERFSAQQFPDLHSELNLSSLELGDSALYFCASSVATWGYGGLRDEQFFGPGTRLTVL.

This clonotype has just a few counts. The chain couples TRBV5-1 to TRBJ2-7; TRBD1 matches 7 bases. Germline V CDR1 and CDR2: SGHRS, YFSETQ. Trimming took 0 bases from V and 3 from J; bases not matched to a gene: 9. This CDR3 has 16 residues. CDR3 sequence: CASSLETLQGHYEQYV. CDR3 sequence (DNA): TGCGCCAGCAGCTTGGAAACACTACAGGGGCACTACGAGCAGTACGTC.

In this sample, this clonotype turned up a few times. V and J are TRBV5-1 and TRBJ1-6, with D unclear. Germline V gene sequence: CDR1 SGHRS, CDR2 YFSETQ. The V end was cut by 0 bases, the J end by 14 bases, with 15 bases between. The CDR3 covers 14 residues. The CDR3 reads CASSLGGGTGSLHF. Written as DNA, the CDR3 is TGCGCCAGCAGCTTGGGAGGTGGAACCGGGTCCCTCCACTTT.

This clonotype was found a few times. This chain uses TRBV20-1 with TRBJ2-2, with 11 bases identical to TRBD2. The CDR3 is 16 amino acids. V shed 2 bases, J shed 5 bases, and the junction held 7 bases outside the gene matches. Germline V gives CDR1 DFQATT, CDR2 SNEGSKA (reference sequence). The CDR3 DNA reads TGCAGTGCTAGAAACCTAGCGGGAGGATGGACCGGGGAGCTGTTTTTT. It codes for CSARNLAGGWTGELFF.

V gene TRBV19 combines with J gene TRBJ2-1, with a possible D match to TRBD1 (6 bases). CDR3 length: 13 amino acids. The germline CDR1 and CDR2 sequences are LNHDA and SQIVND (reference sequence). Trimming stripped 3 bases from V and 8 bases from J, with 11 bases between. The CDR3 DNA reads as TGTGCCAGTAGTATGGGACATGGAGATGAGCAGTTCTTC. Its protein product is CASSMGHGDEQFF.

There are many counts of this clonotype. The chain's CDR3 is CASSNLAGGSYNEQFF. CDR3 bases: TGCGCCAGCAGTAACCTAGCGGGAGGGTCCTACAATGAGCAGTTCTTC. The V and J genes are TRBV5-1 and TRBJ2-1; 12 bases line up with TRBD2. CDR1 is SGHRS, CDR2 YFSETQ, per germline. V shed 5 bases and J 1 base; nucleotides not matched to a gene: 4. The CDR3 covers 16 residues.

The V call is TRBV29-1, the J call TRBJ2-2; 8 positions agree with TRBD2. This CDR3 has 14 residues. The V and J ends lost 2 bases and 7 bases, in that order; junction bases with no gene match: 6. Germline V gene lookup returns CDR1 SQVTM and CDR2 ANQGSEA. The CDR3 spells CSVEWAGGNGELFF. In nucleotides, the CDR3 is TGCAGCGTTGAATGGGCGGGAGGTAACGGGGAGCTGTTTTTT.

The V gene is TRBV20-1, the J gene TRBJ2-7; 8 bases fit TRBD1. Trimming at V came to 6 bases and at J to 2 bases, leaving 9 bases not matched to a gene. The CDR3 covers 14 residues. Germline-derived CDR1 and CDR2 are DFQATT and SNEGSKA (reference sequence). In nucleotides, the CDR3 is TGCAGTGCAAAGCCCGGGACAGGCCCCTACGAGCAGTACTTC. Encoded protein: CSAKPGTGPYEQYF.

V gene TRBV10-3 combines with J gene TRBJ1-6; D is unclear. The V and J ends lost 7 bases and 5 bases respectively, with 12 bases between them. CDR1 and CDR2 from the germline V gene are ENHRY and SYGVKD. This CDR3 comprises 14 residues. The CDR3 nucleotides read TGTGCCATCACCCCGAGGAGTAATAATTCACCCCTCCACTTT. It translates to CAITPRSNNSPLHF.

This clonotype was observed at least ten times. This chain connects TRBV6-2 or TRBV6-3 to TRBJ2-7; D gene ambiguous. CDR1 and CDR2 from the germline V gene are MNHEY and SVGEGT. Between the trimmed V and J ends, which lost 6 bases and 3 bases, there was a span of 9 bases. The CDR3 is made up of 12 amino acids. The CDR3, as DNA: TGTGCCAGCAGCCCCGCGTACTACGAGCAGTACTTC. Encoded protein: CASSPAYYEQYF.

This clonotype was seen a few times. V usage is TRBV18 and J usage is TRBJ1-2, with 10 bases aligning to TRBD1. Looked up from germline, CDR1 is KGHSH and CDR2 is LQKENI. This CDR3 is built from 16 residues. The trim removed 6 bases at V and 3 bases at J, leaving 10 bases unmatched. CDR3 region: CASSPTMGQGYYGYTF. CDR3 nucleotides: TGTGCCAGCTCGCCAACGATGGGACAGGGGTACTATGGCTACACCTTC.

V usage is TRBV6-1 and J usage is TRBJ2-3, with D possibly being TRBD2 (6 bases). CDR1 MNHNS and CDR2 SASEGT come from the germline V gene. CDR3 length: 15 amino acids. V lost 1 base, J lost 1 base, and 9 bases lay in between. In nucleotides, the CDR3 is TGTGCCAGCAGTGAAGTGGCTAGCGGCACAGATACGCAGTATTTT. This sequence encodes CASSEVASGTDTQYF.

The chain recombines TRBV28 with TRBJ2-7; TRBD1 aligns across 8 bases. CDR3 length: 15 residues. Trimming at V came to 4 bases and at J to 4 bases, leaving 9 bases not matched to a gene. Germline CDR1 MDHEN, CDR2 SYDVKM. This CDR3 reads CASSWPDRAPYEQYF. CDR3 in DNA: TGTGCCAGCAGTTGGCCGGACAGGGCCCCATACGAGCAGTACTTC.

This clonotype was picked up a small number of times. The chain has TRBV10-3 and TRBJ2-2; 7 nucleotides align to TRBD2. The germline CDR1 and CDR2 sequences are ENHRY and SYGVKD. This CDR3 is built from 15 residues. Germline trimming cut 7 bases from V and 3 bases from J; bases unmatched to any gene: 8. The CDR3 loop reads CAITEAGPHTGELFF. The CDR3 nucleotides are TGTGCCATCACCGAAGCGGGACCCCACACCGGGGAGCTGTTTTTT.

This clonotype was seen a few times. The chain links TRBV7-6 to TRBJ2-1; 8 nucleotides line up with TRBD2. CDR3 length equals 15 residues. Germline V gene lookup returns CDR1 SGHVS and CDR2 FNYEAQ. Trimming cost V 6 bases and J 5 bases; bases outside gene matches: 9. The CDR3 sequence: CASRSTPGLDNEQFF. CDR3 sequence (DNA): TGTGCCAGCAGATCAACGCCGGGACTAGACAATGAGCAGTTCTTC. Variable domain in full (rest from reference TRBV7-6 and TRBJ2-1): GAGVSQSPRYKVTKRGQDVALRCDPISGHVSLYWYRQALGQGPEFLTYFNYEAQQDKSGLPNDRFSAERPEGSISTLTIQRTEQRDSAMYRCASRSTPGLDNEQFFGPGTRLTVL.

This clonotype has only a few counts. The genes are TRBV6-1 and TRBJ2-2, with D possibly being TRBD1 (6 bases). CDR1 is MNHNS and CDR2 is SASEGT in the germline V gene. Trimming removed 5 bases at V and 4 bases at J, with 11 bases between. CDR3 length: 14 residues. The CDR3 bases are TGTGCCAGCAGTCATAACAGGGTCACCGGGGAGCTGTTTTTT. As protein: CASSHNRVTGELFF.